This T cell receptor (beta chain) was identified in a study of cytomegalovirus exposure and HLA in healthy donors. This CDR3 comprises 15 residues. Per germline, CDR1 LNHDA and CDR2 SQIVND (reference sequence). The ends lost 5 bases at V and 4 bases at J; junction bases unmatched: 4. Primers: 60 Vbeta forward and 13 Jbeta reverse. Sequencing used immunoSEQ multiplex PCR; TCRdb keeps in-frame clones, though not all of them. The sample carries around 100,000 clones, roughly 74% recorded once. Likely unrecorded immune exposures existed in these nominally healthy donors. The chain employs TRBV19 and TRBJ2-7, with 14 bases fitting TRBD2. The sample comprised PBMCs. The sequence was collected from a woman aged 40-49 years in good health and CMV-seronegative. The CDR3 DNA follows: TGTGCCAGTAGTCCGGGACTAGCGGGAGTTTACGAGCAGTACTTC. As protein: CASSPGLAGVYEQYF.